A selection of T cell receptor beta chains follows, all from one sample in a study of T cell changes during pregnancy in multiple sclerosis. TCRdb's copy holds only in-frame clones and misses some; the assay was immunoSEQ multiplex PCR. This sample yields approximately 100,000 clones, of which 90% to 95% are seen a single time; approximately 0.97% belongs to the top ten. The material was peripheral blood, obtained before pregnancy. The receptors derive from a female donor with multiple sclerosis, enrolled in a pregnancy study. The CDR3 runs from the conserved cysteine through the conserved F or W. The D gene is left open where the match is weak. Clone size is not always given. Where it is, it says once, few, many or a class for expanded clones.

D | J | size | V | DNA | CDR3
NA | TRBJ2-7 | NA | TRBV9 | TGTGCCAGCAGCGTATCATACAGGGACGAGCAGTACTTC | CASSVSYRDEQYF
TRBD2 | TRBJ2-3 | NA | TRBV7-6 | TGTGCCAGCAGCTTAGTTGGCGGGAGATTGGCCGATACGCAGTATTTT | CASSLVGGRLADTQYF
TRBD1 | TRBJ1-1 | NA | TRBV10-3 | TGTGCCATCGGGACAGGGGGTGGGAACACTGAAGCTTTCTTT | CAIGTGGGNTEAFF
TRBD1 | TRBJ2-4 | NA | TRBV6-1 | TGTGCCAGCAATGGACAGGGCCAAAACATTCAGTACTTC | CASNGQGQNIQYF
NA | TRBJ2-3 | NA | TRBV2 | TGTGCCAGGAGAGGAAGTCCTAGCACAGATACGCAGTATTTT | CARRGSPSTDTQYF
NA | TRBJ2-1 | NA | TRBV5-1 | TGCGCCAGCAGCCTCCGACGGGATGAGCAGTTCTTC | CASSLRRDEQFF
NA | TRBJ1-5 | few | TRBV27 | TGTGCCAGCAGTCCCGGCAATCAGCCCCAGCATTTT | CASSPGNQPQHF
NA | TRBJ2-7 | NA | TRBV6-1 | TGTGCCAGCAGTGAAAGAGACAGAGGCAGCTCCTACGAGCAGTACTTC | CASSERDRGSSYEQYF
TRBD1 | TRBJ2-7 | NA | TRBV5-1 | TGCGCCAGCAGTCGGCAACCGGGACAGGGACAATTCTACGAGCAGTACTTC | CASSRQPGQGQFYEQYF
NA | TRBJ2-1 | NA | TRBV28 | TGTGCCAGCAGTTTACCCCGCGGAGAGCAGTTCTTC | CASSLPRGEQFF
TRBD1 | TRBJ2-7 | NA | TRBV30 | TGTGCCTGGAGTATGGGACAGGGTTACGAGCAGTACTTC | CAWSMGQGYEQYF
NA | TRBJ1-4 | NA | TRBV5-4 | TGTGCCAGCAGCTTGGCGGGAGTAGGAGGAAAACTGTTTTTT | CASSLAGVGGKLFF
TRBD2 | TRBJ2-2 | NA | TRBV7-6 | TGTGCCAGCAGCTTAGATTTCCCTAGCGGGAGTTCCGGGGAGCTGTTTTTT | CASSLDFPSGSSGELFF
TRBD2 | TRBJ2-1 | once | TRBV5-1 | TGCGCCAGCAGCTTGGCCGCGGGAGGGGTACCAAATGAGCAGTTCTTC | CASSLAAGGVPNEQFF
TRBD2 | TRBJ2-7 | few | TRBV10-2 | TGCGCCAGCAGTGTAGCGGGAGGGCAGCAGTACTTC | CASSVAGGQQYF
NA | TRBJ2-1 | NA | TRBV7-2 | TGTGCCAGCAGCTTAGTTCGGTACAATGAGCAGTTCTTC | CASSLVRYNEQFF
NA | TRBJ1-1 | NA | TRBV2 | TGTGCCAGCCCGGGGGGATCTAACACTGAAGCTTTCTTT | CASPGGSNTEAFF
TRBD1 | TRBJ1-2 | NA | TRBV5-1 | TGCGCCAGCAGTTTCGACAGGGGGCACTACTATGGCTACACCTTC | CASSFDRGHYYGYTF
TRBD2 | TRBJ2-7 | NA | TRBV5-1 | TGCGCCAGCCATTACGGGACTAGCGGGAGGGCCCTCTACGAGCAGTACTTC | CASHYGTSGRALYEQYF